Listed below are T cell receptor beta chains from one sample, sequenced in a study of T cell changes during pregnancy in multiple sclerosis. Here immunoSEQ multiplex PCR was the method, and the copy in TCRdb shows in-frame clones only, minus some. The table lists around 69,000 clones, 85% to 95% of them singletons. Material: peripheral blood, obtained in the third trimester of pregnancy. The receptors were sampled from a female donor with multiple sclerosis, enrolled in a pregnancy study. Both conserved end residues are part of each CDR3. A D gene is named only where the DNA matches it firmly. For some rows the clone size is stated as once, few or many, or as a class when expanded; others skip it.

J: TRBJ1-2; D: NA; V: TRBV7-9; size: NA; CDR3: CASTLRGDYGYTF; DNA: TGTGCCAGCACCCTCAGGGGTGATTATGGCTACACCTTC
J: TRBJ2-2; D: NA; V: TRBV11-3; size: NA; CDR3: CASSFFGYANTGELFF; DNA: TGTGCCAGCAGCTTCTTCGGGTACGCGAACACCGGGGAGCTGTTTTTT
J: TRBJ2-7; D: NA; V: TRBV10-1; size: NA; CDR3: CASGQNPYEQYF; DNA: TGCGCCAGCGGACAGAATCCCTACGAGCAGTACTTC
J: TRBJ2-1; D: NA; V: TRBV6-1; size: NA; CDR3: CATRDYNEQFF; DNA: TGTGCCACCCGGGACTACAATGAGCAGTTCTTC
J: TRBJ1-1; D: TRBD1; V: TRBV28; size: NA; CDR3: CASQGAEESSHTEAFF; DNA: TGTGCCAGCCAGGGGGCAGAGGAGTCTTCGCACACTGAAGCTTTCTTT
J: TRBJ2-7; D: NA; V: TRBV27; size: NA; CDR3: CASSRGMGGEQYF; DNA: TGTGCCAGCAGCCGGGGGATGGGGGGCGAGCAGTACTTC
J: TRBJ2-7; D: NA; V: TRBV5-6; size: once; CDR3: CASNLSPGEATYEQYF; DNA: TGTGCCAGCAACCTGTCGCCGGGGGAGGCCACCTACGAGCAGTACTTC
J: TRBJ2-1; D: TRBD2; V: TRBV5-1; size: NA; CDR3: CASSLGGYGLGNEQFF; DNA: TGCGCCAGCAGCTTGGGAGGTTACGGACTAGGAAATGAGCAGTTCTTC
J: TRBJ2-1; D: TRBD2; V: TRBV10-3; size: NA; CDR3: CAISERRLAGGYNEQFF; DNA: TGTGCCATCAGTGAGCGCCGACTAGCGGGAGGCTACAATGAGCAGTTCTTC
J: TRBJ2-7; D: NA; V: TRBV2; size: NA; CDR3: CASSDGRSGILSYEQYF; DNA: TGTGCCAGCAGTGACGGTCGGAGTGGTATCCTCTCCTACGAGCAGTACTTC
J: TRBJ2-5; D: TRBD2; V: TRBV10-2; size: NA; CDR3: CASSGGGRRQETQYF; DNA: TGCGCCAGCAGTGGGGGCGGGAGGCGCCAAGAGACCCAGTACTTC
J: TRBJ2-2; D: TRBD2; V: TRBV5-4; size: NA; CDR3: CASSPPLREGRGNTGELFF; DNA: TGTGCCAGCAGCCCCCCTCTGCGGGAGGGCCGTGGGAACACCGGGGAGCTGTTTTTT
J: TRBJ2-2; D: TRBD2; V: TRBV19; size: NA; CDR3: CATRTSGRDANTGELFF; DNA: TGTGCCACCCGGACTAGCGGGAGGGACGCGAACACCGGGGAGCTGTTTTTT
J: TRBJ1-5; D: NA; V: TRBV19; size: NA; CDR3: CASSPITGEAQPQHF; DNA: TGTGCCAGTAGTCCAATAACGGGGGAGGCTCAGCCCCAGCATTTT
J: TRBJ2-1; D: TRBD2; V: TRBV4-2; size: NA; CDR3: CASSPSGENNEQFF; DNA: TGTGCCAGCAGCCCTAGCGGGGAAAACAATGAGCAGTTCTTC
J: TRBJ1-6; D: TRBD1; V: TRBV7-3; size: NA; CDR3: CASSPGTGGNSPLHF; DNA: TGTGCCAGCAGCCCCGGGACAGGGGGTAATTCACCCCTCCACTTT
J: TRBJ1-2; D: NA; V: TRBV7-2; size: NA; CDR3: CASSLESGSGSYTF; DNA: TGTGCCAGCAGCTTAGAATCCGGGTCAGGGAGCTACACCTTC
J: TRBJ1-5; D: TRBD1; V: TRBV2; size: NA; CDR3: CASSGRTGNNQPQHF; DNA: TGTGCCAGCAGTGGGAGGACAGGAAACAATCAGCCCCAGCATTTT
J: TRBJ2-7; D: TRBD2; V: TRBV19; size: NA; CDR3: CASSIALAGVAAGTYEQYF; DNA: TGTGCCAGTAGTATCGCGCTAGCGGGAGTGGCAGCGGGGACCTACGAGCAGTACTTC
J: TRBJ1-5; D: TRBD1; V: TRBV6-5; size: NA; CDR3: CASSYSGTGKQPQHF; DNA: TGTGCCAGCAGTTACTCCGGGACAGGTAAACAGCCCCAGCATTTT
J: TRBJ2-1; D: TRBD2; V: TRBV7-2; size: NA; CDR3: CASSSGMYNEQFF; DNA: TGTGCCAGCTCTAGCGGGATGTACAATGAGCAGTTCTTC
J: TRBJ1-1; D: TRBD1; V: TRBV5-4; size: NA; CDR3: CASSIGQGNTEAFF; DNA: TGTGCCAGCAGCATAGGACAGGGGAACACTGAAGCTTTCTTT
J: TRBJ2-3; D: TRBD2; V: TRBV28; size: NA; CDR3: CASRRTSADTQYF; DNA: TGTGCCAGCAGGCGGACTAGCGCAGATACGCAGTATTTT
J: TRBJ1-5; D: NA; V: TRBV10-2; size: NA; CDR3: CASSEWARVNNQPQHF; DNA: TGCGCCAGCAGTGAATGGGCACGTGTTAACAATCAGCCCCAGCATTTT
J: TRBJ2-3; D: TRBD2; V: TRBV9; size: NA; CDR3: CASSLPQAGGEDTQYF; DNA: TGTGCCAGCAGCCTTCCCCAGGCGGGAGGTGAAGATACGCAGTATTTT
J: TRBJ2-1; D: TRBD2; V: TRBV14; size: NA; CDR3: CASSTLNARLAGAYNEQFF; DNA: TGTGCCAGCAGCACTCTTAACGCGCGACTAGCGGGGGCTTACAATGAGCAGTTCTTC
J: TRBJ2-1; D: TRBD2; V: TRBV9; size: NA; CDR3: CASSELAGASNEQFF; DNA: TGTGCCAGCAGCGAACTAGCGGGAGCATCCAATGAGCAGTTCTTC
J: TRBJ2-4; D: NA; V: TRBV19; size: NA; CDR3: CASSISTTNIQYF; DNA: TGTGCCAGTAGTATCTCCACGACTAACATTCAGTACTTC
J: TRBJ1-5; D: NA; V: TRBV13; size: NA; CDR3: CASSRGKIQPQHF; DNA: TGTGCCAGCAGCAGGGGTAAAATTCAGCCCCAGCATTTT